This passage covers 22 T cell receptor beta chains from one sample sequenced in a study of blood T cell repertoires in COVID-19. Sequenced by immunoSEQ multiplex PCR; TCRdb stores in-frame clones only, minus some. The repertoire holds around 310,000 clones, roughly 91% seen once, with roughly 10% in the top ten. The sample consisted of PBMCs or T cells enriched from blood (not recorded which). These receptors originate from a woman aged 30 to 39 who had recovered from COVID-19.

The chain has TRBV30 and TRBJ1-6; TRBD1 might be the D (5 bases). The V gene's germline CDR1 is GTSNPN and CDR2 SVGIG (reference sequence). The V end was cut by 4 bases, the J end by 7 bases, with 14 bases between. The CDR3 has 14 residues. The CDR3 loop reads CAWNQDGGNSPLHF. CDR3 nucleotide sequence: TGTGCCTGGAACCAGGACGGGGGAAATTCACCCCTCCACTTT. Full variable domain (missing parts from reference TRBV30 and TRBJ1-6): SQTIHQWPATLVQPVGSPLSLECTVEGTSNPNLYWYRQAAGRGLQLLFYSVGIGQISSEVPQNLSASRPQDRQFILSSKKLLLSDSGFYLCAWNQDGGNSPLHFGNGTRLTVT.

V gene TRBV27 combines with J gene TRBJ1-1; 7 positions match TRBD1. This CDR3 region has 13 residues. CDR1 is MNHEY, CDR2 SMNVEV, per germline (reference sequence). The junction had 2 bases not matched to a gene; V was cut back by 1 base and J by 6 bases. In nucleotides, the CDR3 is TGTGCCAGCAGTTTATACAGGGGCGCTGAAGCTTTCTTT. It is translated as CASSLYRGAEAFF.

The rearrangement links TRBV4-1 to TRBJ2-1; the match to TRBD1 covers 7 bases. V gave up 4 bases and J gave up 3 bases; unmatched junction bases: 15. Germline V CDR1 and CDR2: MGHRA, YSYEKL. This CDR3 is built from 18 residues. CDR3 protein: CASSLFPMGQIVYNEQFF. CDR3 in DNA: TGCGCCAGCAGCCTTTTCCCAATGGGACAGATAGTCTACAATGAGCAGTTCTTC.

The V gene is TRBV13, the J gene TRBJ2-2; 10 bases align to TRBD2. The CDR3 spans 16 residues. Germline CDR1 reads PRHDT; CDR2 reads FYEKMQ (reference sequence). V was pared by 1 base and J by 6 bases, with 5 bases of the junction left unmatched. The CDR3 sequence: CASSLVTSGRAGELFF. The CDR3 DNA follows: TGTGCCAGCAGCTTAGTGACTAGCGGGCGGGCCGGGGAGCTGTTTTTT.

The chain employs TRBV5-6 and TRBJ1-3; 11 positions match TRBD1. V lost 3 bases and J lost 2; bases outside the gene matches: 1. The CDR3 runs 15 residues. The germline gives CDR1 SGHDT, CDR2 YYEEEE. The CDR3 here is CASSWDRGTGNTIYF. CDR3 sequence (DNA): TGTGCCAGCAGCTGGGACAGGGGGACTGGAAACACCATATATTTT.

This clone was recorded only once. The V gene is TRBV25-1, the J gene TRBJ2-7; 7 bases line up with TRBD2. The length of the CDR3 is 14 residues. After removal of 1 base from V and 2 bases from J, the junction contained 2 bases not matched to a gene. The germline V gene has CDR1 MGHDK and CDR2 SYGVNS. CDR3 nucleotide sequence: TGTGCCAGCAGTGAATGGGGGGGTACCTACGAGCAGTACTTC. Its protein product is CASSEWGGTYEQYF.

This clone was seen only a few times. The chain is built from TRBV28 and TRBJ2-3, with D possibly being TRBD1 (5 bases). Trimming took 3 bases from V and 7 from J, leaving 8 bases between them. This CDR3 region has 12 residues. CDR1 and CDR2 (germline): MDHEN, SYDVKM. The CDR3 sequence is CASSFGAYTQYF. The CDR3 nucleotides are TGTGCCAGCAGTTTTGGGGCTTATACGCAGTATTTT.

The table lists this clone with a count of one. The genes are TRBV30 and TRBJ1-4; 7 positions match TRBD1. The CDR3 covers 14 residues. From germline, CDR1 is GTSNPN and CDR2 SVGIG (reference sequence). With V trimmed by 5 bases and J by 4 bases, 7 bases remained unmatched. DNA for the CDR3: TGTGCCTGGTCGATGACAGGGAATAATGAAAAACTGTTTTTT. It encodes CAWSMTGNNEKLFF.

The chain carries TRBV19 and TRBJ1-5; no definite D call. The length of the CDR3 is 15 residues. The germline CDR1 and CDR2 sequences are LNHDA and SQIVND (reference sequence). V was cut by 5 bases and J by 3 bases, with 14 bases left in between. The CDR3 protein is CASSPPGFDNQPQHF. The CDR3 nucleotides are TGTGCCAGTAGTCCCCCGGGTTTTGACAATCAGCCCCAGCATTTT.

The chain recombines TRBV6-5 with TRBJ1-3; TRBD1 is a possible D gene (6 bases). The CDR3 consists of 14 residues. Germline loops: CDR1 MNHEY, CDR2 SVGAGI. V shed 7 bases and J shed 4 bases, with 14 bases lying between them. CDR3: CASTAQGPGNTIYF. The CDR3 coding sequence is TGTGCCAGCACCGCACAGGGACCCGGAAACACCATATATTTT.

CDR3 nucleotide sequence: TGCGCCAGCAGCTTGGGAGTTCGGACAGTTTATGGCTACACCTTC. Translation: CASSLGVRTVYGYTF. The genes are TRBV5-1 and TRBJ1-2, with a weak D call TRBD1 (6 bases). The V end was cut by 0 bases, the J end by 5 bases, with 14 bases between. The CDR3 consists of 15 residues. Germline lookup yields CDR1 SGHRS and CDR2 YFSETQ.

This chain links TRBV7-9 with TRBJ2-7; tentative D call: TRBD1 (6 bases). V lost 5 bases and J 2 bases, leaving 16 bases between the germline ends. Germline V gene sequence: CDR1 SEHNR, CDR2 FQNEAQ (reference sequence). CDR3 length equals 15 residues. CDR3 amino acids: CASSHRVLPPYEQYF. In DNA, the CDR3 is TGTGCCAGCAGCCACAGGGTACTACCACCCTACGAGCAGTACTTC. The full variable domain, in which reference TRBV7-9 and TRBJ2-7 provide the parts outside the CDR3, is DTGVSQNPRHKITKRGQNVTFRCDPISEHNRLYWYRQTLGQGPEFLTYFQNEAQLEKSRLLSDRFSAERPKGSFSTLEIQRTEQGDSAMYLCASSHRVLPPYEQYFGPGTRLTVT.

This clone was recorded only once. J is TRBJ2-7 and V is TRBV9, with D unclear. V was trimmed by 3 bases and J by 1 base, leaving 8 bases between them. Germline V CDR1 and CDR2: SGDLS, YYNGEE. The CDR3 contains 13 residues. CDR3: CASSAQNSYEQYF. The DNA of the CDR3 is TGTGCCAGCAGCGCGCAGAATTCCTACGAGCAGTACTTC.

V usage is TRBV20-1 and J usage is TRBJ1-2; TRBD1 matches 8 bases. The CDR3 sequence is 16 residues long. Germline assignment: CDR1 DFQATT and CDR2 SNEGSKA (reference sequence). After removal of 4 bases from V and 8 bases from J, the junction contained 18 bases not matched to a gene. CDR3 coding DNA: TGCAGTGCTATTGAGACGTCAGGGGGCGGCCCACGGGGCTACACCTTC. This codes for CSAIETSGGGPRGYTF.

Only a few counts were recorded for this clone. The DNA for the CDR3 is TGTGCCAGCAGTGATTCCTCCGGGACAGGGGTATTCGGCTACACCTTC. This encodes CASSDSSGTGVFGYTF. The chain links TRBV25-1 to TRBJ1-2, with 10 bases lining up with TRBD1. The CDR3 is made up of 16 amino acids. Germline V CDR1 and CDR2: MGHDK, SYGVNS. After removal of 3 bases from V and 8 bases from J, the junction contained 12 bases not matched to a gene.

This clone was seen just once. Here the CDR3 reads CASSLARRNTQYF. CDR3 nucleotide sequence: TGTGCCAGCAGCTTGGCTAGGCGAAATACGCAGTATTTT. The chain couples TRBV7-2 to TRBJ2-3, with D unresolved. This CDR3 contains 13 residues. The V end was cut by 3 bases, the J end by 7 bases, with 11 bases between. Germline assignment: CDR1 SGHTA and CDR2 FQGNSA.

V gene TRBV4-1 combines with J gene TRBJ2-2, with 8 bases that match TRBD2. This CDR3 contains 17 residues. After removal of 4 bases from V and 1 base from J, the junction contained 8 bases not matched to a gene. CDR1 MGHRA and CDR2 YSYEKL come from the germline V gene. The CDR3 DNA reads TGCGCCAGCAGCCCCCGGACTAGCCCTTTGAACACCGGGGAGCTGTTTTTT. Protein sequence: CASSPRTSPLNTGELFF.

This chain links TRBV10-2 with TRBJ2-7, with TRBD2 identical over 9 bases. Germline values: CDR1 WSHSY, CDR2 SAAADI. This CDR3 region has 15 residues. The V and J ends lost 3 bases and 5 bases, in that order; junction bases with no gene match: 8. The CDR3 here is CASSDLAGFLDEQYF. CDR3 bases: TGCGCCAGCAGTGATCTAGCGGGATTTCTTGACGAGCAGTACTTC.

The chain couples TRBV5-1 to TRBJ1-3, with D hard to call. CDR1 is SGHRS and CDR2 is YFSETQ in the germline V gene. Trimming stripped 2 bases from V and 0 bases from J, with 6 bases between. This CDR3 is 14 amino acids long. The CDR3 bases are TGCGCCAGCAGCTTAACAAACTCTGGAAACACCATATATTTT. Residues: CASSLTNSGNTIYF.

The CDR3 protein is CASSFGIGAGNQPQHF. The CDR3, as DNA: TGTGCCAGCAGCTTTGGGATAGGGGCAGGCAATCAGCCCCAGCATTTT. V usage is TRBV5-6 and J usage is TRBJ1-5; TRBD1 is a possible D gene (5 bases). The CDR3 length is 16 residues. From germline, CDR1 is SGHDT and CDR2 YYEEEE. Trimming stripped 2 bases from V and 2 bases from J, with 14 bases between.

The chain has TRBV6-5 and TRBJ2-7; 11 bases match TRBD2. Germline V gene sequence: CDR1 MNHEY, CDR2 SVGAGI. After removal of 0 bases from V and 8 bases from J, the junction contained 6 bases not matched to a gene. The CDR3 covers 15 residues. The DNA of the CDR3 is TGTGCCAGCAGTTACTCGGTAGCGGGAGGGCCGAAGCAGTACTTC. Amino acids: CASSYSVAGGPKQYF.

V and J are TRBV21-1 and TRBJ2-3; the D call in the table, TRBD2, was not verified against the DNA. TRBV21-1 is a listed pseudogene. The CDR3 is made up of 17 amino acids. CDR3 in amino acids: CASSKVWRLLPTDTQYF. CDR3 bases: TGTGCCAGCAGCAAAGTGTGGCGGCTATTACCCACAGATACGCAGTATTTT.